Below are 27 T cell receptor beta chains sequenced from a single sample in a study of spatial heterogeneity in lung cancer (dated by TCRdb to between 2018 and 2021). Library creation used 5' RACE. Sequencing was performed on a NextSeq 500. Clones were called with MiXCR by TCRdb after fastp trimmed the public reads at Q25, and only in-frame beta chains were retained. Records with the same CDR3 protein are collapsed into one entry carrying the most frequent genes and DNA. The sample profile shows 23,000 or so distinct CDR3 sequences; over 6% of them were found once. Of the sample, around 15% falls within the top ten clones. The time point label of this sample denotes: sample taken at primary tumor resection. This specimen consisted of PBMCs, obtained at surgery. All receptors come from a male donor with early-stage non-small cell lung cancer.

This clonotype was observed many times. The chain recombines TRBV14 with TRBJ1-1; D is possibly TRBD1 (5 bases). Germline-derived CDR1 and CDR2 are SGHDN and FVKESK. This CDR3 has 15 amino acids. Trimming stripped 0 bases from V and 0 bases from J, with 8 bases between. The CDR3 nucleotides are TGTGCCAGCAGCCAAGATGGGGGGTTGAACACTGAAGCTTTCTTT. This encodes CASSQDGGLNTEAFF.

Regarding this clonotype: A much larger clone differs from this one at a single base, so this may be a read error. V and J are TRBV5-1 and TRBJ1-5; D might be TRBD1 (5 bases). Germline V gene sequence: CDR1 SGHRS, CDR2 YFSETQ. The CDR3 totals 15 residues. Here the CDR3 reads CASSPDTSPGQSQHF. CDR3 bases: TGCGCCAGCAGCCCGGACACGAGCCCGGGTCAGTCCCAGCATTTT.

In its sample, this clonotype was seen many times. The genes are TRBV6-1 and TRBJ2-1, with D unresolved. The CDR3 contains 17 residues. Germline V gene lookup returns CDR1 MNHNS and CDR2 SASEGT. The V and J ends lost 8 bases and 4 bases respectively, with 24 bases between them. DNA for the CDR3: TGTGCCAGCGTATATTTGGGGTGGGGATCTCTTTACAATGAGCAGTTCTTC. Translated, it gives CASVYLGWGSLYNEQFF.

The genes are TRBV2 and TRBJ1-5; no firm D call. Trimming pared 5 bases from V and 0 bases from J, leaving 11 bases between. CDR1 and CDR2 (germline): SNHLY, FYNNEI. The CDR3 length is 15 residues. The CDR3, as DNA: TGTGCCAGCAGTCCCCTTGGGAGTAGCAATCAGCCCCAGCATTTT. This gives the protein CASSPLGSSNQPQHF.

Many counts were recorded for this clonotype. The V gene is TRBV12-5, the J gene TRBJ2-7; tentatively, D is TRBD2 (6 bases). CDR1 LGHNT and CDR2 FRNRAP come from the germline V gene. V gave up 1 base and J gave up 5 bases, with 18 bases separating them. The CDR3 covers 16 residues. The CDR3 DNA follows: TGTGCTAGTGGTTTGGCCGCGGGGCGCCTTTCCCACGAGCAGTACGTC. This sequence encodes CASGLAAGRLSHEQYV.

This clonotype appeared a few times. CDR3 bases: TGTGCCAGCAGCGAGAAGGGGGCAACAGATACGCAGTATTTT. It yields the protein CASSEKGATDTQYF. The V and J genes are TRBV5-5 and TRBJ2-3; 7 nucleotides align to TRBD1. V dropped 4 bases and J dropped 3; count of bases not matched to a gene: 5. CDR1 SGHKS and CDR2 YYEKEE come from the germline V gene (reference sequence). The CDR3 spans 14 residues.

This sequence joins TRBV6-5 and TRBJ2-7; 8 bases match TRBD1. The CDR3 spans 17 residues. V shed 2 bases, J shed 1 base, and the junction held 10 bases outside the gene matches. CDR1 and CDR2 (germline): MNHEY, SVGAGI. The CDR3 reads CASSYTGRTGRSYEQYF. The CDR3 region has the DNA TGTGCCAGCAGTTACACGGGGCGGACAGGGAGGTCCTACGAGCAGTACTTC.

The rearrangement links TRBV21-1 to TRBJ2-2; TRBD2 is taken as the D call from the table, unchecked against the DNA. TRBV21-1 is listed as a pseudogene. This CDR3 region has 15 residues. As DNA, the CDR3 is TGTGCCAGCAGCAGGACTAGTCGGGAGACCGGGGAGCTGTTTTTT. Its translation is CASSRTSRETGELFF.

Many counts were recorded for this clonotype. The chain employs TRBV24-1 and TRBJ1-2; D is perhaps TRBD1 (6 bases). The CDR3 is 14 amino acids. CDR1 and CDR2 (germline): KGHDR, SFDVKD. With 9 bases removed from V and 8 bases from J, the gap between germline ends came to 21 bases. The CDR3 sequence: CATCNRVTIYGYTF. The CDR3 DNA sequence: TGTGCCACCTGTAACAGGGTTACTATTTACGGCTACACCTTC.

This clonotype was seen at least ten times. The chain joins TRBV20-1 to TRBJ2-1; D uncertain. The CDR3 contains 12 residues. CDR1 DFQATT and CDR2 SNEGSKA come from the germline V gene (reference sequence). Trimming pared 3 bases from V and 5 bases from J, leaving 8 bases between. The CDR3 DNA sequence: TGCAGTGCTAGTTTAGCCGACAATGAGCAGTTCTTC. Translation: CSASLADNEQFF.

The chain employs TRBV7-2 and TRBJ2-2, with TRBD2 matching over 15 bases. CDR3 size: 19 residues. V dropped 5 bases and J dropped 1; count of bases not matched to a gene: 8. CDR1 is SGHTA, CDR2 FQGNSA, per germline. The CDR3 here is CASSPGLAGGLGNTGELFF. For the CDR3, the DNA is TGTGCCAGCAGCCCCGGACTAGCGGGAGGGCTAGGGAACACCGGGGAGCTGTTTTTT.

At least ten counts were recorded for this clonotype. J is TRBJ2-1 and V is TRBV7-2; the D gene is possibly TRBD2 (6 bases). V lost 1 base and J 4 bases, leaving 11 bases between the germline ends. Per germline, CDR1 SGHTA and CDR2 FQGNSA. The CDR3 consists of 15 residues. CDR3 DNA sequence: TGTGCCAGCAGCTTAGGGACTACCCGATACAATGAGCAGTTCTTC. It translates to CASSLGTTRYNEQFF.

This clonotype was counted between two and nine times. The chain is built from TRBV18 and TRBJ2-1; D is uncertain. Trimming took 4 bases from V and 6 from J, leaving 4 bases between them. The CDR3 has 11 amino acids. In germline, CDR1 is KGHSH, CDR2 LQKENI. The CDR3 coding sequence is TGTGCCAGCTCACAACCCAATGAGCAGTTCTTC. Its translation is CASSQPNEQFF.

In this sample, this clonotype turned up many times. The rearrangement links TRBV5-4 to TRBJ2-2; 8 bases agree with TRBD1. The length of the CDR3 is 15 residues. Germline V gene lookup returns CDR1 SGHNT and CDR2 YYREEE (reference sequence). With 6 bases clipped from V and 7 bases from J, the junction kept 11 bases outside the gene matches. The CDR3 DNA reads TGTGCCAGCACCCGAGGGGCAGGGGGCGACGGGGAGCTGTTTTTT. Translation: CASTRGAGGDGELFF.

The CDR3 nucleotides are TGTGCCACGGGGAACCCCTACAATGAGCAGTTCTTC. This sequence encodes CATGNPYNEQFF. The J gene is TRBJ2-1, the V gene TRBV6-1, with a weak D call TRBD2 (5 bases). CDR3 length: 12 amino acids. Germline loops: CDR1 MNHNS, CDR2 SASEGT. V was clipped by 10 bases and J by 2 bases, with 9 bases between them.

By proportion, this clonotype is medium-sized. Here the CDR3 DNA reads TGCAGTGCCTGGGACCCTGCCAACTATGGCTACACCTTC. The encoded protein is CSAWDPANYGYTF. V and J are TRBV20-1 and TRBJ1-2; possible D gene TRBD1, 5 bases. The V and J ends lost 6 bases and 2 bases respectively, with 13 bases between them. There are 13 residues in the CDR3. Looked up from germline, CDR1 is DFQATT and CDR2 is SNEGSKA (reference sequence).

This clonotype was counted ten times or more. The chain carries TRBV20-1 and TRBJ1-5; TRBD1 agrees at 7 bases. V shed 6 bases, J shed 0 bases, and the junction held 8 bases outside the gene matches. This CDR3 has 15 residues. Germline V lookup: CDR1 DFQATT, CDR2 SNEGSKA (reference sequence). CDR3: CSATRQGNSNQPQHF. CDR3 bases: TGCAGTGCCACCCGACAGGGCAATAGCAATCAGCCCCAGCATTTT.

There are a few counts of this clonotype. The rearrangement joins TRBV7-8 to TRBJ2-3; no definite D call. Trimming left V 8 bases short and J 6 bases short, with 6 bases between. CDR3 length equals 10 residues. Germline loops: CDR1 SGHVS, CDR2 FQNEAQ. In DNA form, the CDR3 reads TGTGCCAGCGGATATGATACGCAGTATTTT. Translation gives CASGYDTQYF. Full variable domain (rest looked up from reference TRBV7-8 and TRBJ2-3): GAGVSQSPRYKVAKRGQDVALRCDPISGHVSLFWYQQALGQGPEFLTYFQNEAQLDKSGLPSDRFFAERPEGSVSTLKIQRTQQEDSAVYLCASGYDTQYFGPGTRLTVL.

This clonotype was seen ten or more times. The V and J genes are TRBV5-5 and TRBJ2-1, with D perhaps being TRBD1 or TRBD2 (6 bases each). The CDR3 has 14 amino acids. V lost 2 bases, J lost 9 bases, and 15 bases lay in between. Germline V CDR1 and CDR2: SGHKS, YYEKEE (reference sequence). CDR3 residues: CASSFDSGGGEQFF. The CDR3 coding sequence is TGTGCCAGCAGCTTTGATAGCGGAGGGGGTGAGCAGTTCTTC.

The chain joins TRBV28 to TRBJ2-3; D is unresolved. Per the germline V gene, CDR1 is MDHEN and CDR2 is SYDVKM. Trimming pared 11 bases from V and 2 bases from J, leaving 14 bases between. CDR3 length equals 13 residues. In DNA form, the CDR3 reads TGTGCCGCAGAGGAAGGGCTCACAGATACGCAGTATTTT. This translates into CAAEEGLTDTQYF.

This clonotype was seen ten or more times. The chain employs TRBV20-1 and TRBJ2-7, with 9 positions matching TRBD1. The germline V gene encodes CDR1 DFQATT and CDR2 SNEGSKA (reference sequence). The J segment lost 2 bases and the V segment lost 0 bases, leaving 5 bases of the junction unmatched. The CDR3 consists of 15 residues. CDR3 amino acids: CSARDLTGGPYEQYF. CDR3 in DNA: TGCAGTGCTAGAGATCTGACAGGGGGACCCTACGAGCAGTACTTC.

Relative to its sample, this clonotype is medium-sized. This rearrangement joins TRBV28 to TRBJ1-5, with unresolved D. The germline V gene encodes CDR1 MDHEN and CDR2 SYDVKM. The CDR3 contains 17 residues. V dropped 7 bases and J dropped 3 bases, with 22 bases sitting between them. The CDR3 is CASNPVAGSYPNQPQHF. For the CDR3, the DNA is TGTGCCAGCAATCCCGTAGCAGGAAGCTACCCCAATCAGCCCCAGCATTTT.

This clonotype was detected only a few times. The V call is TRBV12-5, the J call TRBJ2-5, with 12 positions matching TRBD2. V dropped 6 bases and J dropped 5; count of bases not matched to a gene: 10. Germline CDR1 LGHNT, CDR2 FRNRAP. This CDR3 is 16 amino acids long. CDR3 region: CASGPGTSGFWETQYF. In nucleotides, the CDR3 is TGTGCTAGTGGCCCGGGGACTAGCGGGTTTTGGGAGACCCAGTACTTC.

This clonotype showed up just a few times. V and J are TRBV12-3 or TRBV12-4 and TRBJ2-1; 8 bases map to TRBD2. V lost 4 bases and J lost 7; bases outside the gene matches: 9. There are 15 residues in the CDR3. The CDR3 DNA is TGTGCCAGCAGTTCCGGAGCGGGAGTCTATAATGAGCAGTTCTTC. Translation: CASSSGAGVYNEQFF.

This clonotype was seen more than once but under ten times. The CDR3 here is CASSLALGRQETQYF. The CDR3, as DNA: TGTGCCAGCAGTTTAGCGTTAGGGAGACAAGAGACCCAGTACTTC. This chain joins TRBV12-3 or TRBV12-4 and TRBJ2-5, with D perhaps matching TRBD2 (5 bases). Trimming pared 0 bases from V and 2 bases from J, leaving 10 bases between. The length of the CDR3 is 15 residues.

This clonotype was seen at least ten times. The chain combines TRBV29-1 with TRBJ1-5; D is unclear. The V gene's germline CDR1 is SQVTM and CDR2 ANQGSEA. V was trimmed by 7 bases and J by 7 bases, leaving 17 bases between them. The CDR3 has 13 amino acids. CDR3 in amino acids: CSACFLLGQPQHF. For the CDR3, the DNA is TGCAGCGCCTGCTTTCTTCTGGGACAGCCCCAGCATTTT.

The chain is built from TRBV4-1 and TRBJ2-4; TRBD1 aligns across 7 bases. This CDR3 contains 14 residues. Germline CDR1 and CDR2: MGHRA and YSYEKL. V was pared by 4 bases and J by 6 bases, with 6 bases of the junction left unmatched. CDR3 in amino acids: CASSLIGGANIQYF. The CDR3 coding sequence is TGCGCCAGCAGCCTCATAGGGGGCGCAAACATTCAGTACTTC.